These 32 T cell receptor beta chains came from one sample sequenced in a study of blood T cell repertoires in COVID-19. The method was immunoSEQ multiplex PCR; TCRdb's version includes in-frame clones alone and lacks a portion of them. The sample shows about 200,000 clones, 88% of them seen only once. Source material: peripheral blood. These receptors came from a human donor in a cohort sampled during active COVID-19.

This chain's CDR3 is CASSQAGGSNYEQYF. The DNA for the CDR3 is TGTGCCAGCAGCCAGGCGGGGGGTTCTAACTACGAGCAGTACTTC. The V and J genes are TRBV3-1 (or the pseudogene TRBV3-2) and TRBJ2-7, with 8 bases fitting TRBD2. The V segment lost 3 bases and the J segment 3 bases; nucleotides outside the gene matches: 7. CDR1 is LGHDT and CDR2 is YNNKEL in the germline V gene (reference sequence). The CDR3 extends over 15 amino acids.

This clone was observed once. The CDR3 reads CASSYGGRAGNEKLFF. DNA for the CDR3: TGTGCCAGCAGTTACGGGGGCCGGGCGGGTAATGAAAAACTGTTTTTT. The chain is built from TRBV6-6 and TRBJ1-4; D is possibly TRBD1 (6 bases). Germline CDR1 is MNHNY and CDR2 is SVGAGI (reference sequence). There are 16 residues in the CDR3. Trimming removed 2 bases from V and 4 bases from J, with 14 bases in between.

V gene TRBV10-1 combines with J gene TRBJ1-6; the D gene is possibly TRBD1 (5 bases). Germline V gene data show CDR1 as WNHNN and CDR2 as SYGVQD (reference sequence). The germline V and J ends were trimmed by 4 bases and 10 bases, with 14 bases remaining between them. There are 14 residues in the CDR3. The CDR3 sequence: CASSARRANSPLHF. The CDR3 nucleotides are TGCGCCAGCAGTGCCCGCAGGGCGAACTCACCCCTCCACTTT.

The CDR3 here is CASSSQGGPSYEQYF. The CDR3 DNA is TGTGCCAGCAGCTCCCAAGGGGGACCGTCCTACGAGCAGTACTTC. This chain uses TRBV5-5 with TRBJ2-7, with D possibly being TRBD1 (6 bases). Germline lookup yields CDR1 SGHKS and CDR2 YYEKEE (reference sequence). This CDR3 is 15 amino acids long. The V gene lost 3 bases and the J gene lost 1 base, with 14 bases spanning the gap.

The chain is built from TRBV30 and TRBJ1-6, with unresolved D. V was cut by 0 bases and J by 6 bases, with 9 bases left in between. The CDR3 contains 14 residues. The V gene's germline CDR1 is GTSNPN and CDR2 SVGIG (reference sequence). For the CDR3, the DNA is TGTGCCTGGAGTGTAGAAAGCTCTAATTCACCCCTCCACTTT. Its translation is CAWSVESSNSPLHF. The full variable domain, with the rest looked up from reference TRBV30 and TRBJ1-6, is SQTIHQWPATLVQPVGSPLSLECTVEGTSNPNLYWYRQAAGRGLQLLFYSVGIGQISSEVPQNLSASRPQDRQFILSSKKLLLSDSGFYLCAWSVESSNSPLHFGNGTRLTVT.

This chain joins TRBV27 and TRBJ2-2; 12 bases are shared with TRBD2. The ends lost 3 bases at V and 2 bases at J; junction bases unmatched: 4. This CDR3 has 17 amino acids. Germline lookup yields CDR1 MNHEY and CDR2 SMNVEV (reference sequence). Here the CDR3 reads CASSFELAGGNTGELFF. CDR3 bases: TGTGCCAGCAGTTTCGAACTAGCGGGGGGAAACACCGGGGAGCTGTTTTTT.

The chain links TRBV27 to TRBJ1-6; TRBD1 aligns across 8 bases. Germline V gives CDR1 MNHEY, CDR2 SMNVEV (reference sequence). The CDR3 totals 14 residues. The junction had 5 bases not matched to a gene; V was cut back by 4 bases and J by 9 bases. CDR3 loop: CASSSGQGGSPLHF. CDR3 sequence (DNA): TGTGCCAGCAGTTCAGGACAGGGTGGTTCACCCCTCCACTTT.

J is TRBJ2-5 and V is TRBV7-9; the match to TRBD1 covers 9 bases. The V and J ends lost 4 bases and 0 bases, in that order; junction bases with no gene match: 9. CDR1 and CDR2 (germline): SEHNR, FQNEAQ (reference sequence). The CDR3 covers 17 residues. The CDR3 is CASSSPFGTGYQETQYF. In DNA, the CDR3 is TGTGCCAGCAGCTCCCCCTTCGGGACAGGGTACCAAGAGACCCAGTACTTC.

The chain is built from TRBV11-3 and TRBJ2-2; 8 nucleotides line up with TRBD2. The CDR3 contains 15 residues. Germline CDR1 reads SGHNT; CDR2 reads YENEEA. Unmatched junction bases numbered 9, after V lost 10 bases and J lost 2 bases. The CDR3 region is CATGRGAVNTGELFF. The CDR3, as DNA: TGTGCCACCGGGCGGGGGGCCGTTAACACCGGGGAGCTGTTTTTT.

Only one count was recorded for this clone. J is TRBJ2-7 and V is TRBV4-3; TRBD1 agrees at 9 bases. J lost 2 bases, V lost 4 bases, and 3 bases had no gene match. The CDR3 runs 14 residues. Germline CDR1 reads LGHNA; CDR2 reads YSLEER. CDR3 in amino acids: CASSPDRGAYEQYF. CDR3 nucleotide sequence: TGCGCCAGCAGCCCGGACAGGGGAGCCTACGAGCAGTACTTC.

V is TRBV7-2 and J is TRBJ2-5; no reliable D call. The CDR3 loop spans 14 amino acids. CDR1 and CDR2 (germline): SGHTA, FQGNSA. The ends were cut back, 0 bases at V and 4 bases at J, with 9 bases in the middle. The DNA for the CDR3 is TGTGCCAGCAGCTTAGCTTATTCCCCAGAGACCCAGTACTTC. Translating it yields CASSLAYSPETQYF.

The chain joins TRBV6-6 to TRBJ2-7; possibly TRBD1 for D (5 bases). The CDR3 runs 11 residues. CDR1 and CDR2 from the germline V gene are MNHNY and SVGAGI (reference sequence). Trimming stripped 6 bases from V and 4 bases from J, with 7 bases between. This chain's CDR3 is CASSREYEQYF. The CDR3 nucleotides are TGTGCCAGCAGCAGGGAATACGAGCAGTACTTC.

DNA of the CDR3: TGCGCCAGCAGTATTGACAGGGGGAACTATGGCTACACCTTC. Protein sequence: CASSIDRGNYGYTF. V gene TRBV10-2 combines with J gene TRBJ1-2; 9 positions agree with TRBD1. Unmatched junction bases numbered 3, after V lost 5 bases and J lost 2 bases. The CDR3 runs 14 residues. From germline, CDR1 is WSHSY and CDR2 SAAADI.

The chain links TRBV7-6 to TRBJ2-1; TRBD2 matches at 8 bases. Per germline, CDR1 SGHVS and CDR2 FNYEAQ. The CDR3 is made up of 16 amino acids. J was trimmed by 3 bases and V by 5 bases; bases with no gene match: 9. CDR3 sequence: CASSDDGGTSYNEQFF. The CDR3, as DNA: TGTGCCAGCAGCGACGATGGAGGGACTAGCTACAATGAGCAGTTCTTC.

The chain links TRBV2 to TRBJ2-3; D gene uncertain. V lost 4 bases and J 5 bases, leaving 7 bases between the germline ends. The germline CDR1 and CDR2 sequences are SNHLY and FYNNEI. This CDR3 comprises 12 residues. In nucleotides, the CDR3 is TGTGCCAGCAGTGGAACACGAGATACGCAGTATTTT. Amino acids: CASSGTRDTQYF.

The chain recombines TRBV6-2 or TRBV6-3 with TRBJ2-7; D possibly corresponds to TRBD2 (6 bases). Trimming shortened V by 4 bases and J by 7 bases, and 14 bases separated the two germline ends. CDR1 and CDR2 from the germline V gene are MNHEY and SVGEGT. The CDR3 sequence is 13 residues long. The CDR3 coding sequence is TGTGCCAGCAGTTTGGCTAGCGCCAGAGAGCAGTACTTC. It specifies CASSLASAREQYF.

The chain links TRBV10-3 to TRBJ2-7, with D perhaps TRBD1 (5 bases). The CDR3 has 12 amino acids. CDR1 is ENHRY and CDR2 is SYGVKD in the germline V gene. V was clipped by 8 bases and J by 7 bases, with 15 bases between them. The CDR3 protein is CAIGAGLDEQYF. In DNA, the CDR3 is TGTGCCATCGGGGCCGGGCTAGATGAGCAGTACTTC.

The chain joins TRBV11-2 to TRBJ2-2; TRBD2 aligns across 8 bases. CDR1 SGHAT and CDR2 FQNNGV come from the germline V gene. The CDR3 length is 18 residues. The V and J ends lost 1 base and 7 bases, in that order; junction bases with no gene match: 14. Here the CDR3 DNA reads TGTGCCAGCAGCTTAGTGCGTAGCGGGGCTCCTGAAGGCGGGGAGCTGTTTTTT. Translating it yields CASSLVRSGAPEGGELFF.

V usage is TRBV27 and J usage is TRBJ2-2, with a tentative D call TRBD1 (6 bases). V was clipped by 2 bases and J by 4 bases, with 8 bases between them. This CDR3 contains 14 residues. The V gene's germline CDR1 is MNHEY and CDR2 SMNVEV (reference sequence). CDR3 in DNA: TGTGCCAGCAGTTTAACAGGGCCCACCGGGGAGCTGTTTTTT. It is translated as CASSLTGPTGELFF.

The chain links TRBV27 to TRBJ2-7; 11 nucleotides line up with TRBD1. The CDR3 runs to 15 residues. Germline CDR1 MNHEY, CDR2 SMNVEV (reference sequence). Trimming at V came to 6 bases and at J to 4 bases, leaving 8 bases not matched to a gene. The CDR3 protein is CASSRGGTGGYEQYF. DNA for the CDR3: TGTGCCAGCAGCCGTGGGGGGACAGGGGGATACGAGCAGTACTTC.

V is TRBV27 and J is TRBJ2-1; TRBD2 agrees at 12 bases. V shed 4 bases and J 5 bases; nucleotides not matched to a gene: 6. Germline values: CDR1 MNHEY, CDR2 SMNVEV (reference sequence). The CDR3 covers 16 residues. The CDR3 region is CASSSTSGRFNNEQFF. The DNA of the CDR3 is TGTGCCAGCAGTTCCACTAGCGGGAGGTTCAACAATGAGCAGTTCTTC.

The chain recombines TRBV12-3 or TRBV12-4 with TRBJ1-2; 8 bases match TRBD1. V was clipped by 6 bases and J by 5 bases; unmatched bases: 5. The CDR3 extends over 13 amino acids. The CDR3 DNA is TGTGCCAGCAGAGGACAGGGAAATTATGGCTACACCTTC. Residues: CASRGQGNYGYTF.

This clone was found once. The chain combines TRBV9 with TRBJ1-2; tentatively, D is TRBD1 (5 bases). The length of the CDR3 is 17 residues. V was pared by 0 bases and J by 4 bases, with 19 bases between. Per the germline V gene, CDR1 is SGDLS and CDR2 is YYNGEE. The CDR3 DNA sequence: TGTGCCAGCAGCGTAGGGTATTACCGACAGCCGACCTATGGCTACACCTTC. Encoded protein: CASSVGYYRQPTYGYTF.

The CDR3 DNA reads TGTGCCAGCAGCTTGGGGACTAGCGGAGCTGACGAGCAGTACTTC. Amino acids: CASSLGTSGADEQYF. The chain couples TRBV5-4 to TRBJ2-7; 10 nucleotides align to TRBD2. Per germline, CDR1 SGHNT and CDR2 YYREEE (reference sequence). CDR3 length equals 15 residues. Trimming cost V 0 bases and J 5 bases; bases outside gene matches: 5.

The CDR3 DNA is TGTGCCAGCTCCCGAGGCCAGGGGGGCGCTGGGGCCAACGTCCTGACTTTC. This translates into CASSRGQGGAGANVLTF. This rearrangement joins TRBV18 to TRBJ2-6; weak D call: TRBD1 (7 bases). CDR3 size: 17 residues. Trimming took off 6 bases at V and 2 bases at J, with 17 bases between the two ends. Germline V lookup: CDR1 KGHSH, CDR2 LQKENI.

The chain couples TRBV4-2 to TRBJ2-7, with TRBD2 matching over 10 bases. The germline V gene encodes CDR1 LGHNA and CDR2 YNFKEQ. The trim removed 1 base at V and 3 bases at J, leaving 6 bases unmatched. The length of the CDR3 is 16 residues. This CDR3 is CASSQAASGSDYEQYF. The CDR3 DNA follows: TGTGCCAGCAGCCAAGCGGCTAGCGGGAGTGACTACGAGCAGTACTTC.

To note about this clone: At one end, the junction sequence differs from germline, possibly due to a read error. CDR3 sequence (DNA): TGTGCCAGCAGCTTAGACGGTTTC. This codes for CASSLDGF. V gene TRBV7-9 combines with J gene TRBJ2-7; D gene ambiguous. CDR1 is SEHNR, CDR2 FQNEAQ, per germline (reference sequence). The CDR3 sequence is 8 residues long.

This chain uses TRBV9 with TRBJ2-1; TRBD2 might be the D (5 bases). Trimming took off 0 bases at V and 0 bases at J, with 10 bases between the two ends. The CDR3 runs to 16 residues. CDR1 and CDR2 from the germline V gene are SGDLS and YYNGEE. In nucleotides, the CDR3 is TGTGCCAGCAGCGTAGGGGCTAGCAACTCCTACAATGAGCAGTTCTTC. Translation gives CASSVGASNSYNEQFF.

This chain joins TRBV6-2 or TRBV6-3 and TRBJ2-3; D is unclear. Looked up from germline, CDR1 is MNHEY and CDR2 is SVGEGT. The CDR3 totals 13 residues. Trimming cost V 5 bases and J 2 bases, with 8 bases left between them. CDR3 in amino acids: CASSPPNTDTQYF. For the CDR3, the DNA is TGTGCCAGCAGTCCACCTAACACAGATACGCAGTATTTT.

V gene TRBV5-1 combines with J gene TRBJ1-1, with 7 nucleotides matching TRBD1. Trimming took 4 bases from V and 1 from J; bases not matched to a gene: 4. Germline CDR1 reads SGHRS; CDR2 reads YFSETQ. This CDR3 contains 14 residues. CDR3 sequence (DNA): TGCGCCAGCAGCGGGGGACAGCCGAACACTGAAGCTTTCTTT. Its translation is CASSGGQPNTEAFF. Using reference TRBV5-1 and TRBJ1-1 for the parts outside the CDR3, the full variable domain is KAGVTQTPRYLIKTRGQQVTLSCSPISGHRSVSWYQQTPGQGLQFLFEYFSETQRNKGNFPGRFSGRQFSNSRSEMNVSTLELGDSALYLCASSGGQPNTEAFFGQGTRLTVV.

The chain uses TRBV23-1 and TRBJ2-1; tentative D call: TRBD2 (5 bases). TRBV23-1 is assigned to the ORF class and has an uncertain function. There are 14 residues in the CDR3. The germline V and J ends were trimmed by 6 bases and 6 bases, with 15 bases remaining between them. CDR3 bases: TGCGCCAGCAGGGGGAGAGAGATCTTCAATGAGCAGTTCTTC. Protein: CASRGREIFNEQFF.

The chain couples TRBV7-6 to TRBJ2-7; tentative D call: TRBD2 (6 bases). V lost 4 bases to trimming and J lost 3 bases, with 16 bases between them. Germline V gives CDR1 SGHVS, CDR2 FNYEAQ. The length of the CDR3 is 15 residues. The CDR3 nucleotides read TGTGCCAGCAGCTCGAAACCGGGACTTCACTACGAGCAGTACTTC. Protein product: CASSSKPGLHYEQYF.